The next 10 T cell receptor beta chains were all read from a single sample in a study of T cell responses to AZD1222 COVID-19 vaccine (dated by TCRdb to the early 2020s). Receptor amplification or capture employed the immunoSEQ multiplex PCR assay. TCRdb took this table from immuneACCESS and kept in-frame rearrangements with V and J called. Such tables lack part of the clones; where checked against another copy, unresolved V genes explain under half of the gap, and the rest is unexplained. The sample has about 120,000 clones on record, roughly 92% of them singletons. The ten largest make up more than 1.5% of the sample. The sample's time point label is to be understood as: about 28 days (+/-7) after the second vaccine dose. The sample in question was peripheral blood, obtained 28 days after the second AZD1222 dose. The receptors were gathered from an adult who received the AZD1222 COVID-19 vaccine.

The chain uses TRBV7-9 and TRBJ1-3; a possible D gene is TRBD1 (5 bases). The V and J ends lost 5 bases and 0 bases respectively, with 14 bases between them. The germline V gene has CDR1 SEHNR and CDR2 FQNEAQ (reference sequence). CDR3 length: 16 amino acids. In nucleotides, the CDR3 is TGTGCCAGCAGCCCCAAGGGGACCGCCTCTGGAAACACCATATATTTT. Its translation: CASSPKGTASGNTIYF. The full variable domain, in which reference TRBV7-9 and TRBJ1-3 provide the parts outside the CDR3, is DTGVSQNPRHKITKRGQNVTFRCDPISEHNRLYWYRQTLGQGPEFLTYFQNEAQLEKSRLLSDRFSAERPKGSFSTLEIQRTEQGDSAMYLCASSPKGTASGNTIYFGEGSWLTVV.

CDR3 region: CASSPSSRSEFF. The DNA of the CDR3 is TGTGCCAGCAGTCCAAGCTCTAGATCGGAGTTCTTC. This chain connects TRBV27 to TRBJ2-1; D is ambiguous. The ends were cut back, 5 bases at V and 14 bases at J, with 16 bases in the middle. Germline V CDR1 and CDR2: MNHEY, SMNVEV (reference sequence). The CDR3 extends over 12 amino acids.

The CDR3 DNA sequence: TGTGCCAGCAGTTTATATACGCCAATTATAGATGGCTACACCTTC. Amino acid sequence: CASSLYTPIIDGYTF. The chain is built from TRBV27 and TRBJ1-2, with no clear D. The CDR3 is 15 residues long. Germline CDR1 and CDR2: MNHEY and SMNVEV (reference sequence). Trimming removed 1 base at V and 6 bases at J, with 15 bases between.

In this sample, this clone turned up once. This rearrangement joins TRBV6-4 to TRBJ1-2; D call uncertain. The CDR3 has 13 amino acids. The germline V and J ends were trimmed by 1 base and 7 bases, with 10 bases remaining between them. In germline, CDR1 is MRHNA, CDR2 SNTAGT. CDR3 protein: CASSDYPGSGYTF. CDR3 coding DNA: TGTGCCAGCAGTGACTATCCCGGCAGTGGCTACACCTTC.

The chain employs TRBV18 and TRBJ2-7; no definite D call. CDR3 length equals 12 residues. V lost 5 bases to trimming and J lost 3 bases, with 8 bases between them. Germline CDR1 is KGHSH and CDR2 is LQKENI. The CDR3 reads CASSNQNYEQYF. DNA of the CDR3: TGTGCCAGCTCAAACCAGAACTACGAGCAGTACTTC.

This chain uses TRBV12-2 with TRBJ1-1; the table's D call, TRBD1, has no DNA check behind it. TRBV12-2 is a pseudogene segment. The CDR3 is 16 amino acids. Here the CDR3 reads CASPYTGDRWDTEAFF. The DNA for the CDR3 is TGTGCAAGTCCCTATACAGGGGATCGATGGGACACTGAAGCTTTCTTT.

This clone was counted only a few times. The CDR3 protein is CASSFDGHNEKLFF. The CDR3 nucleotides are TGTGCCAGCAGCTTTGACGGACATAATGAAAAACTGTTTTTT. The chain has TRBV5-6 and TRBJ1-4; D is perhaps TRBD1 (5 bases). The CDR3 has 14 residues. CDR1 and CDR2 from the germline V gene are SGHDT and YYEEEE. The V end lost 2 bases, the J end lost 4 bases, and 9 bases lay between the germline ends.

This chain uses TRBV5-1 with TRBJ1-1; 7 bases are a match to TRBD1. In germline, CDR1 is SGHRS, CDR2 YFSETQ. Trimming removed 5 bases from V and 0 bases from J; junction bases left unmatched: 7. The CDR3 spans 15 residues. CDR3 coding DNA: TGCGCCAGCAGTTTCAGGGGGGGAATGAACACTGAAGCTTTCTTT. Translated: CASSFRGGMNTEAFF. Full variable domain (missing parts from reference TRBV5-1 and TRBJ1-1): KAGVTQTPRYLIKTRGQQVTLSCSPISGHRSVSWYQQTPGQGLQFLFEYFSETQRNKGNFPGRFSGRQFSNSRSEMNVSTLELGDSALYLCASSFRGGMNTEAFFGQGTRLTVV.

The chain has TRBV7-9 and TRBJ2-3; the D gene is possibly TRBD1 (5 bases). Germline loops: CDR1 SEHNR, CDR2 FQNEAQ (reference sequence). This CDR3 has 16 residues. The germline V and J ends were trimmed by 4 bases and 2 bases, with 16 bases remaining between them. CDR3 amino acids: CASSSLRMTDTDTQYF. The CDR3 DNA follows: TGTGCCAGCAGCTCGCTGAGAATGACAGACACAGATACGCAGTATTTT.

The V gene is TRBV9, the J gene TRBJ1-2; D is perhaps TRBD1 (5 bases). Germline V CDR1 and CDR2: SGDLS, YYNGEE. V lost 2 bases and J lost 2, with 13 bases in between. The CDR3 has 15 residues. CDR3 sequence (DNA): TGTGCCAGCAGCGTGGGGGGAGGGTTAAACTATGGCTACACCTTC. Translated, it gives CASSVGGGLNYGYTF.